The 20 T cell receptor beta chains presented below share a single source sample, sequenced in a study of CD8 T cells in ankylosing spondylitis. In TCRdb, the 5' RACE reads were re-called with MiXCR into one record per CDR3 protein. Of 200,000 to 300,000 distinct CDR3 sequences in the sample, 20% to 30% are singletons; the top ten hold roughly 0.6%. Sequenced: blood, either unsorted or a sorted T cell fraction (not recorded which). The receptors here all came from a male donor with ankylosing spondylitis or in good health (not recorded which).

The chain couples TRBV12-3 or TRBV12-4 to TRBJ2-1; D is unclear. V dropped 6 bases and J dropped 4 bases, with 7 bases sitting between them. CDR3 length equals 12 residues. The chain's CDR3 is CASRSGYNEQFF. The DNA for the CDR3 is TGTGCCAGCAGGTCCGGGTACAATGAGCAGTTCTTC.

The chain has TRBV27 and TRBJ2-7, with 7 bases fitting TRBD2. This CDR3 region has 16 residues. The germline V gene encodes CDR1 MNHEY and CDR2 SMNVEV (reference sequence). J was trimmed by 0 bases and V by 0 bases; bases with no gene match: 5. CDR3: CASSLSGIAGSYEQYF. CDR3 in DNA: TGTGCCAGCAGTTTATCGGGAATAGCGGGCTCCTACGAGCAGTACTTC.

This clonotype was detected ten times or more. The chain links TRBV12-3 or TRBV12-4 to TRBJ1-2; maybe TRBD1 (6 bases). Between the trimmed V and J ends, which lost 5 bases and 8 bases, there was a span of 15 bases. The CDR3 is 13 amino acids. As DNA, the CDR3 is TGTGCCAGCAGTCCTATGAAGCAGGGGGGCTACACCTTC. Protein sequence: CASSPMKQGGYTF.

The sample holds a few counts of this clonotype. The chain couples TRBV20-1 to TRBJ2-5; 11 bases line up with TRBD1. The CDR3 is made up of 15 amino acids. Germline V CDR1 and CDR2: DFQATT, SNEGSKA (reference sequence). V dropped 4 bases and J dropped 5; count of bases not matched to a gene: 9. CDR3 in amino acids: CSATTGTGGSETQYF. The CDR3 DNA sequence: TGCAGTGCTACCACCGGGACAGGGGGTTCGGAGACCCAGTACTTC.

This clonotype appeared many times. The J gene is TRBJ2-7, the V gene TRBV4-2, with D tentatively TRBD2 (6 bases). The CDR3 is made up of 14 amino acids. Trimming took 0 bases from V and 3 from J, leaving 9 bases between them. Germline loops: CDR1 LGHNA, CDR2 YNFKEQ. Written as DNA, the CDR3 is TGTGCCAGCAGCCAAGATGTGGGGGGCTACGAGCAGTACTTC. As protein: CASSQDVGGYEQYF.

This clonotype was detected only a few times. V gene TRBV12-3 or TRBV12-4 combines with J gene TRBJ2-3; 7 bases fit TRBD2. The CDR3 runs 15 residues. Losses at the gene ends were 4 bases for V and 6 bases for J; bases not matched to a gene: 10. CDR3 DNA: TGTGCCAGCAGTTCGTCAGTAACGGGGGGTGATACGCAGTATTTT. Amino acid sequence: CASSSSVTGGDTQYF.

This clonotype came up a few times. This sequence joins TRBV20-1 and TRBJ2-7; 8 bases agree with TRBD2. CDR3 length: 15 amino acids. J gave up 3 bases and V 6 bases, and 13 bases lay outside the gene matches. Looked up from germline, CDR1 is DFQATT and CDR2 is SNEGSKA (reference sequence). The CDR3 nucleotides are TGCAGTGCCCCCGATTCGGGGGGGCCAGTCTACGAGCAGTACTTC. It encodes CSAPDSGGPVYEQYF.

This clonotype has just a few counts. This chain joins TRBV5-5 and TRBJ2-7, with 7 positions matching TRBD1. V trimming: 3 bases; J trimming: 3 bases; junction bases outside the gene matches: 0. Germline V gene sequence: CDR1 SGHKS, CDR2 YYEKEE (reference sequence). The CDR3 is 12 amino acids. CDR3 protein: CASSSGGYEQYF. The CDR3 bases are TGTGCCAGCAGCTCAGGGGGCTACGAGCAGTACTTC.

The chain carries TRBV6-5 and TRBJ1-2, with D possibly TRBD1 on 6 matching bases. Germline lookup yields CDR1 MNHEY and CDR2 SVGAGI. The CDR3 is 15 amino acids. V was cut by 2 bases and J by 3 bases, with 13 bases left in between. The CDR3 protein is CASSYTGGEDYGYTF. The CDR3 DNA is TGTGCCAGCAGTTACACGGGGGGCGAGGACTATGGCTACACCTTC.

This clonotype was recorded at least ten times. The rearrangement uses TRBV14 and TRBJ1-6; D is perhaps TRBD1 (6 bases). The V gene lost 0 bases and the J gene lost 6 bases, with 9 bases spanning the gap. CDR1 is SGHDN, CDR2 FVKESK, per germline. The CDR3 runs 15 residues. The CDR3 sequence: CASSQEGAFNSPLHF. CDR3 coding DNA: TGTGCCAGCAGCCAAGAGGGGGCCTTTAATTCACCCCTCCACTTT.

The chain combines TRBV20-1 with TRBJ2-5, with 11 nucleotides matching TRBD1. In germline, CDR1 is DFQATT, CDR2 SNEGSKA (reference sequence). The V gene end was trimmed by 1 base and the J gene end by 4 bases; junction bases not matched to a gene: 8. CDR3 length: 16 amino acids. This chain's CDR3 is CSARAGAGQGAETQYF. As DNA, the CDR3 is TGCAGTGCTAGAGCAGGAGCCGGACAGGGGGCAGAGACCCAGTACTTC.

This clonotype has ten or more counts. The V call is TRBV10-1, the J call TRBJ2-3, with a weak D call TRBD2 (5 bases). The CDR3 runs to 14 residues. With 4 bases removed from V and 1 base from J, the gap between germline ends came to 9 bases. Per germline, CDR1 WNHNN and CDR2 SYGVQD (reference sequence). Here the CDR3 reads CASSGEGRTDTQYF. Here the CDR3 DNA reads TGCGCCAGCAGTGGTGAGGGCCGCACAGATACGCAGTATTTT.

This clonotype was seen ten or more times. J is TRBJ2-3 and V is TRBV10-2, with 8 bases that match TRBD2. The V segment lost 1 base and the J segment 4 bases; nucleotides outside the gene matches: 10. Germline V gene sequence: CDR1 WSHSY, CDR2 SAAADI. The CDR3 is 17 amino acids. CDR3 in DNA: TGCGCCAGCAGTGAGTATGGCGGCGGGGGGAAAGCAGATACGCAGTATTTT. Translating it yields CASSEYGGGGKADTQYF.

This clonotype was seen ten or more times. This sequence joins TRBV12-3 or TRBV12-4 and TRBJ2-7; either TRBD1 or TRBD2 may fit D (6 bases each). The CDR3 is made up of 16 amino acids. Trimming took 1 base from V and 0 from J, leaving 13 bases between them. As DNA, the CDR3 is TGTGCCAGCAGTTTAGGCTTTAGGGGGGCCTCCTACGAGCAGTACTTC. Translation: CASSLGFRGASYEQYF.

CDR3 sequence (DNA): TGCAGCGTTGACAGGGGGCCCACTGAAGCTTTCTTT. Encoded protein: CSVDRGPTEAFF. The genes are TRBV29-1 and TRBJ1-1; 8 bases match TRBD1. Trimming removed 3 bases from V and 4 bases from J; junction bases left unmatched: 1. The CDR3 runs to 12 residues. Germline V lookup: CDR1 SQVTM, CDR2 ANQGSEA.

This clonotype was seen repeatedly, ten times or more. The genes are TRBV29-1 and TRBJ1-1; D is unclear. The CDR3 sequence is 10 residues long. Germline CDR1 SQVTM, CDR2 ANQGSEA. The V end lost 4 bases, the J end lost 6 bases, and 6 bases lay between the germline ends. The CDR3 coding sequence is TGCAGCGTTGTAACAGCTGAAGCTTTCTTT. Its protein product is CSVVTAEAFF.

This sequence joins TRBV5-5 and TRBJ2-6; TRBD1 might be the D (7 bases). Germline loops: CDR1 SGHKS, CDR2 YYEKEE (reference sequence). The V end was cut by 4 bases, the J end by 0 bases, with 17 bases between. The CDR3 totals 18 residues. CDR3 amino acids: CASSVTGVGGSGANVLTF. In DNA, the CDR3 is TGTGCCAGCAGCGTCACAGGGGTGGGAGGCTCTGGGGCCAACGTCCTGACTTTC.

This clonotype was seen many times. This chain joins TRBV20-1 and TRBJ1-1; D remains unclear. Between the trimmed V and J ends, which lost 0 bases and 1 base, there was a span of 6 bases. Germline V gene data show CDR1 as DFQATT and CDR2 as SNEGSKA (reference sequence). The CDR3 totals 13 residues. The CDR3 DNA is TGCAGTGCTAGAGATATCGGGAACACTGAAGCTTTCTTT. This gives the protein CSARDIGNTEAFF.

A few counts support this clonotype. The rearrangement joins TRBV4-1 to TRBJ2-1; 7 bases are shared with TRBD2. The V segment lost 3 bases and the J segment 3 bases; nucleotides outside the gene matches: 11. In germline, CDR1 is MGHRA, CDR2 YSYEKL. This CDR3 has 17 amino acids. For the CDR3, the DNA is TGCGCCAGCAGCCATTTTTACATGGCGGGGGACTACAATGAGCAGTTCTTC. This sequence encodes CASSHFYMAGDYNEQFF.

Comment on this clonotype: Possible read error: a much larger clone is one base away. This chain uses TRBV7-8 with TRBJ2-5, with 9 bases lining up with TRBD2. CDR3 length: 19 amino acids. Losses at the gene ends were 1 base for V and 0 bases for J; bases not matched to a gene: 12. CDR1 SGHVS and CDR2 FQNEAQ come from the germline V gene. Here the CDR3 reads CASSLGLAGKTLYQETQYF. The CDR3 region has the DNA TGTGCCAGCAGCTTAGGGCTAGCGGGAAAGACTTTGTACCAAGAGACCCAGTACTTC.